These T cell receptor beta chains were read from a single sample in a study of T cell changes during pregnancy in multiple sclerosis. The repertoire was sequenced with immunoSEQ multiplex PCR; TCRdb's copy has only in-frame clones and lacks some. Here the sample spans some 36,000 clones, 90% being singletons. Sequencing used CD4+ T cells from peripheral blood mononuclear cells, obtained in the second trimester of pregnancy. The receptors shown here come from a female donor with multiple sclerosis, enrolled in a pregnancy study. Each CDR3 is given with its conserved first and last residue. Fields, in order: J gene, CDR3 length, clone size, D gene, V gene, CDR3 protein, CDR3 DNA. D genes are given only for firm matches. Only part of the rows carry a size: once, few, many, or a class if the clone is expanded.

TRBJ2-1 15 once TRBD2 TRBV30 CAWIRGTSSYNEQFF TGTGCCTGGATACGGGGGACTAGCTCCTACAATGAGCAGTTCTTC
TRBJ1-1 14 - - TRBV7-9 CASSSVPQGTEAFF TGTGCCAGCAGCTCTGTCCCGCAGGGGACTGAAGCTTTCTTT
TRBJ2-1 12 - - TRBV10-3 CAINQREGEQFF TGTGCCATCAATCAACGGGAAGGTGAGCAGTTCTTC
TRBJ2-1 14 - - TRBV11-3 CASSLNSQGNEQFF TGTGCCAGCAGCTTAAATTCCCAGGGCAATGAGCAGTTCTTC
TRBJ1-5 14 - - TRBV5-4 CASSLGGGDQPQHF TGTGCCAGCAGCTTGGGAGGAGGGGACCAGCCCCAGCATTTT
TRBJ2-2 14 - - TRBV5-1 CASRPPGVTGELFF TGCGCCAGCAGACCCCCAGGGGTCACCGGGGAGCTGTTTTTT
TRBJ1-5 15 - - TRBV7-3 CASSFGLPPHQPQHF TGTGCCAGCAGCTTTGGGCTGCCGCCTCATCAGCCCCAGCATTTT
TRBJ1-1 16 once TRBD1 TRBV5-1 CASSPGFRGQNTEAFF TGCGCCAGCAGCCCGGGGTTCAGGGGGCAGAACACTGAAGCTTTCTTT
TRBJ1-1 17 - TRBD1 TRBV4-1 CASSQDKWQGVGTEAFF TGCGCCAGCAGCCAAGATAAGTGGCAGGGGGTAGGCACTGAAGCTTTCTTT
TRBJ2-7 14 - - TRBV2 CASLGTGLSPEQYF TGTGCCAGCTTAGGTACAGGATTGAGTCCCGAGCAGTACTTC
TRBJ1-6 19 - TRBD1 TRBV18 CASSPPGQGAPVYNSPLHF TGTGCCAGCTCACCACCGGGACAGGGGGCCCCTGTTTATAATTCACCCCTCCACTTT
TRBJ2-6 16 - - TRBV29-1 CSAFRDIGSGANVLTF TGCAGCGCCTTCCGGGACATAGGTTCTGGGGCCAACGTCCTGACTTTC
TRBJ2-3 14 - - TRBV11-2 CASRFGQSTDTQYF TGTGCCAGCAGATTCGGACAGAGCACAGATACGCAGTATTTT
TRBJ1-5 13 - TRBD1 TRBV2 CASKGQMNQPQHF TGTGCCAGCAAGGGACAGATGAATCAGCCCCAGCATTTT
TRBJ2-1 14 - TRBD2 TRBV6-5 CASSTPGLVNEQFF TGTGCCAGCAGTACTCCGGGACTAGTGAATGAGCAGTTCTTC
TRBJ2-5 10 - - TRBV30 CAWSRETQYF TGTGCCTGGAGCAGGGAGACCCAGTACTTC
TRBJ1-2 17 - - TRBV6-1 CASSEAGLNVVHYGYTF TGTGCCAGCAGTGAAGCAGGACTAAATGTTGTTCACTATGGCTACACCTTC